This T cell receptor beta chain emerged from a study of metastatic and nonmetastatic thyroid tumors. Study results and limitations: Benign nodules reportedly had significantly lower TCR beta diversity than malignant thyroid tumors in blood and tumor.

This clone qualifies as medium-sized. Its antigen remains unidentified. TCRdb recomputed clones from the PCR reads via MiXCR. The sample contains about 12,000 clones, roughly 31% of which appear only once. Among the patients, none had received any treatment before thyroid surgery. Germline loops: CDR1 DFQATT, CDR2 SNEGSKA (reference sequence). The CDR3 length is 16 residues. Deletions cut 5 bases from V and 2 bases from J, with 22 bases between. This clonotype was obtained from a male donor with papillary thyroid cancer or a benign thyroid nodule (not recorded which). Some clones in this sample may be carry-over from other donors' samples. The V call is TRBV20-1, the J call TRBJ2-7; no definite D call. Input material: tumor tissue. The CDR3 DNA is TGCAGTGCTTCACCTCAAACTTGGGCGCCGACCTACGAGCAGTACGTC. It codes for CSASPQTWAPTYEQYV.